The T cell receptor (beta chain) described here comes from a study of cytotoxic CD8 clonotypes in ibrutinib-treated CLL. The data were produced by immunoSEQ multiplex PCR, yet TCRdb's version contains in-frame clones alone and is incomplete. Of tens of thousands of clones listed, about three quarters are singletons. This clone was seen just once. Deletions cut 0 bases from V and 4 bases from J, with 13 bases between. The CDR3 consists of 15 residues. The germline V gene has CDR1 SGHRS and CDR2 YFSETQ. Here the sequenced sample was PBMCs, taken before ibrutinib treatment. The chain couples TRBV5-1 to TRBJ1-2; D unresolved. The TCR comes from a human donor with chronic lymphocytic leukemia. The CDR3 DNA reads as TGCGCCAGCAGCTTGGACACGGGCACCCGCTATGGCTACACCTTC. It encodes CASSLDTGTRYGYTF.